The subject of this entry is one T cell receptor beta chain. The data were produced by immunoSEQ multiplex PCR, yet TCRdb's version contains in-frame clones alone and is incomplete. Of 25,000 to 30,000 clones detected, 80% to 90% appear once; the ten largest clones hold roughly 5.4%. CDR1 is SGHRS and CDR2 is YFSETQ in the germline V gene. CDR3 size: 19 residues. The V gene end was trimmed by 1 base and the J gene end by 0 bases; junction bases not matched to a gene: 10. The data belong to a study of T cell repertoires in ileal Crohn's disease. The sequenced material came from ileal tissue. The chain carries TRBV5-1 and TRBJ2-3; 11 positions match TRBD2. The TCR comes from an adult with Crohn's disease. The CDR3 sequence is CASSLNMASGGPSTDTQYF. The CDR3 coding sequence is TGCGCCAGCAGCTTGAATATGGCTAGCGGGGGGCCAAGCACAGATACGCAGTATTTT. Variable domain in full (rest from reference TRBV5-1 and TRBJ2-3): KAGVTQTPRYLIKTRGQQVTLSCSPISGHRSVSWYQQTPGQGLQFLFEYFSETQRNKGNFPGRFSGRQFSNSRSEMNVSTLELGDSALYLCASSLNMASGGPSTDTQYFGPGTRLTVL.